One sample yielded the 10 T cell receptor beta chains listed below, sequenced in a study of blood T cell repertoires in COVID-19 (dated by TCRdb to about 2020). Libraries were constructed by the immunoSEQ multiplex PCR assay. TCRdb retrieved this table from immuneACCESS and kept in-frame rearrangements only. Not all clones are present; in checked studies, unresolved V genes account for under half, and no reason is known for the remainder. For this sample there are 180,000 or so clones; over 75% appear just once. The ten largest clones represent roughly 11% of the sample. Sequences were obtained from PBMCs or T cells enriched from blood (not recorded which). Receptors originate from a man aged 50 to 59 who had recovered from COVID-19.

The V and J genes are TRBV19 and TRBJ2-7, with 7 bases that match TRBD1. Germline V CDR1 and CDR2: LNHDA, SQIVND (reference sequence). The CDR3 loop spans 13 amino acids. V lost 5 bases, J lost 2 bases, and 3 bases stayed unmatched. The chain's CDR3 is CASSRRGPYEQYF. DNA of the CDR3: TGTGCCAGTAGTCGTAGGGGGCCCTACGAGCAGTACTTC.

This chain joins TRBV7-3 and TRBJ2-2, with 7 bases identical to TRBD2. V trimming: 1 base; J trimming: 5 bases; junction bases outside the gene matches: 7. Germline V gene sequence: CDR1 SGHTA, CDR2 FQGTGA. There are 16 residues in the CDR3. The CDR3 loop is CASSLSGGSNTGELFF. The CDR3 DNA reads as TGTGCCAGCAGCTTAAGCGGCGGGAGTAATACCGGGGAGCTGTTTTTT.

The chain links TRBV18 to TRBJ1-6; TRBD1 is a possible D gene (5 bases). The V end was cut by 7 bases, the J end by 7 bases, with 17 bases between. Germline CDR1 reads KGHSH; CDR2 reads LQKENI. The CDR3 contains 15 residues. In DNA form, the CDR3 reads TGTGCCAGCTGGACACCCCTAGGGGCCAATTCACCCCTCCACTTT. It yields the protein CASWTPLGANSPLHF.

This clone is a singleton in its sample. The chain joins TRBV7-8 to TRBJ2-2; TRBD1 is a possible D gene (6 bases). The V gene's germline CDR1 is SGHVS and CDR2 FQNEAQ. The CDR3 contains 17 residues. V was trimmed by 2 bases and J by 2 bases, leaving 15 bases between them. DNA of the CDR3: TGTGCCAGCAGCTTAAAACAGGGAGAGGGTAACACCGGGGAGCTGTTTTTT. As protein: CASSLKQGEGNTGELFF.

The rearrangement links TRBV4-2 to TRBJ2-6; D not resolved. Trimming cost V 0 bases and J 0 bases, with 9 bases left between them. Germline V CDR1 and CDR2: LGHNA, YNFKEQ. CDR3 length: 17 amino acids. In nucleotides, the CDR3 is TGTGCCAGCAGCCAAGAAACAGAATACTCTGGGGCCAACGTCCTGACTTTC. Its protein is CASSQETEYSGANVLTF.

The chain carries TRBV5-4 and TRBJ2-2; no clear D gene. This CDR3 comprises 16 residues. V was clipped by 1 base and J by 0 bases, with 10 bases between them. Germline assignment: CDR1 SGHNT and CDR2 YYREEE (reference sequence). Here the CDR3 DNA reads TGTGCCAGCAGCTTGTTTGGAAGCGCGAACACCGGGGAGCTGTTTTTT. Translating it yields CASSLFGSANTGELFF.

V is TRBV19 and J is TRBJ2-5, with 8 nucleotides matching TRBD2. The CDR3 extends over 15 amino acids. V lost 4 bases to trimming and J lost 2 bases; unmatched junction nucleotides: 6. The germline V gene encodes CDR1 LNHDA and CDR2 SQIVND (reference sequence). The CDR3 is CASSTRGVPQETQYF. The DNA of the CDR3 is TGTGCCAGTAGTACGCGGGGGGTCCCGCAAGAGACCCAGTACTTC.

This clone was seen only once. This rearrangement joins TRBV11-2 to TRBJ2-3; weak D call: TRBD2 (6 bases). Germline V lookup: CDR1 SGHAT, CDR2 FQNNGV. The V end was cut by 5 bases, the J end by 8 bases, with 17 bases between. The CDR3 spans 14 residues. CDR3 region: CASSPGDFRVTQYF. The DNA for the CDR3 is TGTGCCAGCAGCCCCGGGGACTTCAGGGTTACGCAGTATTTT.

This chain uses TRBV15 with TRBJ1-1; TRBD1 aligns across 10 bases. Germline CDR1 and CDR2: LNHNV and YYDKDF (reference sequence). The CDR3 covers 14 residues. Unmatched junction bases numbered 9, after V lost 3 bases and J lost 11 bases. CDR3 DNA: TGTGCCACCAGCAGTGCCGGGACAGGGGCCGCGGCTTTCTTT. Amino acids: CATSSAGTGAAAFF.

The gene calls are TRBV3-1 (or the pseudogene TRBV3-2) and TRBJ1-2, with D possibly being TRBD1 (5 bases). Trimming cost V 4 bases and J 5 bases, with 11 bases left between them. This CDR3 spans 13 amino acids. Looked up from germline, CDR1 is LGHDT and CDR2 is YNNKEL (reference sequence). For the CDR3, the DNA is TGTGCCAGCAGCCCTGACAGTTTATATGGCTACACCTTC. It codes for CASSPDSLYGYTF.